The table lists the clone carrying this T cell receptor beta chain with a count of one. The antigen is unknown. This CDR3 has 13 residues. Method: immunoSEQ multiplex PCR; TCRdb's copy keeps in-frame clones and lacks some. The data hold 180,000 or so clones, with roughly 89% observed a single time. This sample was taken from a study of Ad26.COV2.S vaccination and SARS-CoV-2 variants. Study-wide results and limits: For non-spike TCRs, breadth in vaccine recipients resembled that in placebo recipients.

Source: peripheral blood, taken after recovery from COVID-19. The V and J genes are TRBV12-2 and TRBJ1-1. TRBV12-2 corresponds to a pseudogene. The clonotype comes from a human donor who had recovered from COVID-19. In DNA, the CDR3 is TGTGCAAGTCGCTTAGAGGGCAGGAACGAAGCTTTCTTT. Encoded protein: CASRLEGRNEAFF.